This T cell receptor beta chain was sequenced in a study of OX40 agonist ivuxolimab in advanced cancers. At the level of the study: Ivuxolimab, an agonist antibody against OX40 (CD134), was given to patients. Of the participants, approximately 38% had some prior anti-PD-1, anti-PD-L1 or anti-CTLA-4 therapy, which was allowed.

Generated by immunoSEQ multiplex PCR, the TCRdb table keeps only in-frame clones and is missing some. Found here are over 55,000 clones, over 75% of them singletons; the top ten hold approximately 6%. The CDR3 loop spans 14 amino acids. Per germline, CDR1 MNHEY and CDR2 SVGAGI. Losses at the gene ends were 5 bases for V and 4 bases for J; bases not matched to a gene: 5. This sequence originates from an adult with an advanced solid tumor such as melanoma, head and neck, liver or kidney cancer. The chain has TRBV6-5 and TRBJ1-1; 9 bases match TRBD1. The specimen was CD4+ or CD8+ T cells sorted from blood, collected in a trial of the OX40 agonist ivuxolimab. DNA for the CDR3: TGTGCCAGCAGTGACCGGGACAGGGTCACTGAAGCTTTCTTT. Translation: CASSDRDRVTEAFF.